This T cell receptor (beta chain) was obtained from a study of graft-versus-host responses after intestinal transplantation. As for the study in general: The recipients all started with anti-thymocyte globulin induction and then took tacrolimus and steroids for 2 to 4 years.

A remark on this clone: Its specificity is unknown.

This CDR3 spans 16 amino acids. Germline CDR1 reads MDHEN; CDR2 reads SYDVKM. V was cut by 6 bases and J by 4 bases, with 19 bases left in between. Here immunoSEQ multiplex PCR was the method, and the copy in TCRdb shows in-frame clones only, minus some. This table holds under 85,000 clones, about 94% found once. Regarding the study as a whole: There were GvH clones found in recipient marrow, and some of them appeared first in ileum or blood.

V is TRBV28 and J is TRBJ2-1; TRBD1 is a possible D gene (6 bases). This TCR derives from a human donor who received an intestinal transplant. This specimen consisted of unstimulated CD8+ T cells sorted from spleen or lymph node cells, obtained before intestinal transplant. For the CDR3, the DNA is TGTGCCAGCAGCCCTATACAGGGCAACTTATACAATGAGCAGTTCTTC. It specifies CASSPIQGNLYNEQFF.